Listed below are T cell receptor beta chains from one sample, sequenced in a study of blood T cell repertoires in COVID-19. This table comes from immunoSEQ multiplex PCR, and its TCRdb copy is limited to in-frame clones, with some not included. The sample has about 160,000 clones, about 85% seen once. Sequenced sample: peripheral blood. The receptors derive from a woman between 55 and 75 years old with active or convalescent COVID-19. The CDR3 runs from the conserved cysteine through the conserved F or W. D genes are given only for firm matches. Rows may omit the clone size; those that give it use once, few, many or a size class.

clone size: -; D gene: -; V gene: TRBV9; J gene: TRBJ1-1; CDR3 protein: CASSVGGNAIPEAFF; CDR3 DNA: TGTGCCAGCAGCGTAGGGGGCAATGCGATCCCTGAAGCTTTCTTT
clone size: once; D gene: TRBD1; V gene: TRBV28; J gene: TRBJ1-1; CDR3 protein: CASSPTDRAEAFF; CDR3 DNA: TGTGCCAGCAGTCCGACGGACAGGGCTGAAGCTTTCTTT
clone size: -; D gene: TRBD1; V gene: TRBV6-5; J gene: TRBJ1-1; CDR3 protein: CASSYHRGNTEAFF; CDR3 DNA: TGTGCCAGCAGTTACCACAGGGGGAACACTGAAGCTTTCTTT
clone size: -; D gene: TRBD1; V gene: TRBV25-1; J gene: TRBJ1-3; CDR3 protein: CASSEGQGALPIYF; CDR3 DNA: TGTGCCAGCAGTGAAGGACAGGGGGCCCTCCCGATATATTTT
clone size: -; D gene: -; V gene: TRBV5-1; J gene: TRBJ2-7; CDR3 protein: CASSLVPGTYEQYF; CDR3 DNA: TGCGCCAGCAGCTTGGTACCCGGGACCTACGAGCAGTACTTC
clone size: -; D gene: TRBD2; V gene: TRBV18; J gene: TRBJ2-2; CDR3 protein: CASSPEAGATGELFF; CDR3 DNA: TGTGCCAGCTCACCTGAAGCGGGGGCCACCGGGGAGCTGTTTTTT
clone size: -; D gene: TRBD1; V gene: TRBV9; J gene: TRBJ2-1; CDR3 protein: CASSVVGTGGNEQFF; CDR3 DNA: TGTGCCAGCAGCGTAGTGGGGACAGGGGGCAATGAGCAGTTCTTC
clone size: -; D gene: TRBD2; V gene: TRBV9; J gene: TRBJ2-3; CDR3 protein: CASSPRGDLTDTQYF; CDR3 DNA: TGTGCCAGCAGCCCTCGGGGGGATCTCACAGATACGCAGTATTTT
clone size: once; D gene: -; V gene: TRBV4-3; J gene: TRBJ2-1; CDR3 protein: CASSQDPGKYNEQFF; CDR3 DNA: TGCGCCAGCAGCCAAGATCCGGGAAAATACAATGAGCAGTTCTTC
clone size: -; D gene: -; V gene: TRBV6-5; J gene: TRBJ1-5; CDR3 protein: CASSYSILNNQPQHF; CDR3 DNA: TGTGCCAGCAGTTATTCGATTCTAAATAATCAGCCCCAGCATTTT
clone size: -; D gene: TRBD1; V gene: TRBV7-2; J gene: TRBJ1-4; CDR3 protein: CASSPRTGEEKLFF; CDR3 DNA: TGTGCCAGCAGCCCTCGGACAGGGGAGGAAAAACTGTTTTTT
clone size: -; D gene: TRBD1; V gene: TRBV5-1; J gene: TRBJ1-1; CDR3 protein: CASSLVQGAGEAFF; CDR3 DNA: TGCGCCAGCAGCTTGGTACAGGGGGCAGGTGAAGCTTTCTTT
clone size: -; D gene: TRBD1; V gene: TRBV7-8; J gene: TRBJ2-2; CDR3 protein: CASSLAGTASTGELFF; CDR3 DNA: TGTGCCAGCAGCTTAGCGGGGACAGCGTCCACCGGGGAGCTGTTTTTT
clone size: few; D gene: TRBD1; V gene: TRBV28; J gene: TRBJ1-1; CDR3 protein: CASSLGQGAGNTEAFF; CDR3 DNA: TGTGCCAGCAGTCTTGGACAGGGGGCGGGGAACACTGAAGCTTTCTTT
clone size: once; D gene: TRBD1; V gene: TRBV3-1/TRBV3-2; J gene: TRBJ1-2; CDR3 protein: CASSQSGGTGGHYGYTF; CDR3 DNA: TGTGCCAGCAGCCAATCAGGGGGGACAGGCGGACACTATGGCTACACCTTC
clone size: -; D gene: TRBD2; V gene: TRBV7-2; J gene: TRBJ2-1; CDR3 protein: CASSLAGEIYNEQFF; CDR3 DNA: TGTGCCAGCAGCTTGGCGGGGGAAATATACAATGAGCAGTTCTTC
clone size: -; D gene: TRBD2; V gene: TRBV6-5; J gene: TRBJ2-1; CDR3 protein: CASIKSGGSGEQFF; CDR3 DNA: TGTGCCAGCATCAAGAGCGGGGGATCGGGTGAGCAGTTCTTC
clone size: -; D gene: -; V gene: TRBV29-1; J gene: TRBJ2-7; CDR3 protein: CSASLLGQALEQYF; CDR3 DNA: TGCAGCGCCTCACTCCTGGGGCAGGCCTTGGAGCAGTACTTC
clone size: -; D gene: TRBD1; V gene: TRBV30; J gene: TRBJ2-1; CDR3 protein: CAWRPGGAYNEQFF; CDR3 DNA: TGTGCCTGGAGGCCAGGGGGCGCCTACAATGAGCAGTTCTTC
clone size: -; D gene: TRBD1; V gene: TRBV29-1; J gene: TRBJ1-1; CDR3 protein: CSAQGTGGLTTEAFF; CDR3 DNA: TGCAGCGCCCAAGGGACAGGGGGCTTGACCACTGAAGCTTTCTTT
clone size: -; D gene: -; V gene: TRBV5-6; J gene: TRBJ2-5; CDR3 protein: CASSSQGSSETQYF; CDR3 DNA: TGTGCCAGCAGCTCCCAGGGGAGTTCAGAGACCCAGTACTTC
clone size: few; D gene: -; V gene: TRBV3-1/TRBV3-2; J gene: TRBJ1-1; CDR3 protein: CASYGGSNTEAFF; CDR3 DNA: TGTGCCAGCTATGGAGGGTCGAACACTGAAGCTTTCTTT
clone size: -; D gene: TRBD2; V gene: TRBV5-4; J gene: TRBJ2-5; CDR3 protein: CASSLGGGGAETQYF; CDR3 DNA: TGTGCCAGCAGCTTGGGTGGCGGGGGGGCGGAGACCCAGTACTTC
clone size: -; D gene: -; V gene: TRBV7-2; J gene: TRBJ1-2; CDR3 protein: CASSPARPRNYGYTF; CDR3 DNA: TGTGCCAGCAGCCCAGCTAGGCCAAGAAATTATGGCTACACCTTC
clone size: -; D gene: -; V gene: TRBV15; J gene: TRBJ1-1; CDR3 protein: CATSRLAGNTEAFF; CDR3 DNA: TGTGCCACCAGCAGACTCGCGGGGAACACTGAAGCTTTCTTT
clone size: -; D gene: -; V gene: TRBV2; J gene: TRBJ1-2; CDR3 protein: CASSVLQGSGYTF; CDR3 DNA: TGTGCCAGCAGTGTACTACAGGGCTCTGGCTACACCTTC
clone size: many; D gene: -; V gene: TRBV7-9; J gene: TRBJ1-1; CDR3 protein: CASRTVSGTPNTEAFF; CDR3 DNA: TGTGCCAGCAGAACGGTATCGGGGACACCGAACACTGAAGCTTTCTTT
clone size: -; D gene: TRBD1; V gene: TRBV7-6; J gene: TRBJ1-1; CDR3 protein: CASSLGQRAQGTEAFF; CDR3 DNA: TGTGCCAGCAGCTTGGGACAGAGGGCACAGGGCACTGAAGCTTTCTTT
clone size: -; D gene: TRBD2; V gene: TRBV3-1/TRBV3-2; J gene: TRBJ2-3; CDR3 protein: CASSQGWGGDTQYF; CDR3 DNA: TGTGCCAGCAGCCAAGGGTGGGGGGGAGATACGCAGTATTTT
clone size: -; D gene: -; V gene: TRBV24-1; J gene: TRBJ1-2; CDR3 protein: CATHVGGQGGYTF; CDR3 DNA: TGTGCCACCCATGTCGGGGGGCAGGGTGGCTACACCTTC
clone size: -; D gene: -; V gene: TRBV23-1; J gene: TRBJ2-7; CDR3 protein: CASSQEGEWYEQYF; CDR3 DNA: TGCGCCAGCAGTCAGGAGGGAGAGTGGTACGAGCAGTACTTC
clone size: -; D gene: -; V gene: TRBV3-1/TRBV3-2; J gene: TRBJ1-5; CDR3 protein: CASSQEGVTHF; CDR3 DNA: TGTGCCAGCAGCCAAGAAGGGGTCACCCATTTT
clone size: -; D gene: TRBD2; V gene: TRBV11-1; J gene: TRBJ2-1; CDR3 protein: CASSSFRAGYNEQFF; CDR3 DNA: TGTGCCAGCAGCTCATTCAGAGCGGGGTACAATGAGCAGTTCTTC
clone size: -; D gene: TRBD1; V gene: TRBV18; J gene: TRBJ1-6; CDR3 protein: CASSPTGGADSPLHF; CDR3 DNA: TGTGCCAGCTCACCTACAGGGGGCGCCGATTCACCCCTCCACTTT
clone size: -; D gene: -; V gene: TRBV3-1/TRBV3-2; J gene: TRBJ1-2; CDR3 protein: CASSRGVQDGYTF; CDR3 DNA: TGTGCCAGCAGCCGGGGGGTTCAGGATGGCTACACCTTC
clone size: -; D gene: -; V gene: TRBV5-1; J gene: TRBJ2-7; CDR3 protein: CASSTPPLQNEQYF; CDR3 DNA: TGCGCCAGCAGCACTCCCCCGCTCCAAAACGAGCAGTACTTC
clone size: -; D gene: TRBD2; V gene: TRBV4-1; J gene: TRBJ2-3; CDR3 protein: CASSQVPSGGDTDTQYF; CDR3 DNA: TGCGCCAGCAGCCAAGTACCTAGCGGGGGGGACACAGATACGCAGTATTTT
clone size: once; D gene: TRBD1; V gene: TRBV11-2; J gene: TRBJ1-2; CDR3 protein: CASSSRQGNYGYTF; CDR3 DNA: TGTGCCAGCAGCTCCCGACAGGGAAACTATGGCTACACCTTC
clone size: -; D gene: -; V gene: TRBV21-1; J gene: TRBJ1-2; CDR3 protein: CASSKDRGLFNGYTF; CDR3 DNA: TGTGCCAGCAGCAAGGACAGGGGCCTTTTTAATGGCTACACCTTC
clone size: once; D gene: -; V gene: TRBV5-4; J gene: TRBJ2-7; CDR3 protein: CASSSGTNPYEQYF; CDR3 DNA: TGTGCCAGCAGCTCCGGGACAAACCCCTACGAGCAGTACTTC
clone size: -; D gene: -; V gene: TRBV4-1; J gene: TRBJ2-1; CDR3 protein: CASSLEPSGLNEQFF; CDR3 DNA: TGCGCCAGCAGCCTTGAACCCTCCGGACTGAATGAGCAGTTCTTC
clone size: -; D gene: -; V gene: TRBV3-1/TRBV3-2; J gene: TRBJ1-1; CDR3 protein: CASSLARGTEAFF; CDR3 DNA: TGTGCCAGCAGCCTAGCCCGGGGGACTGAAGCTTTCTTT
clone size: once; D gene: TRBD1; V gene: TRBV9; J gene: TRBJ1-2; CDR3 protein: CASSTRDSHYGYTF; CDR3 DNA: TGTGCCAGCAGCACCCGGGACAGCCACTATGGCTACACCTTC
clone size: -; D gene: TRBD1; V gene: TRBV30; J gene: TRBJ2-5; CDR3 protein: CAWSRGGASQETQYF; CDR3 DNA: TGTGCCTGGAGTAGAGGGGGCGCGTCCCAAGAGACCCAGTACTTC
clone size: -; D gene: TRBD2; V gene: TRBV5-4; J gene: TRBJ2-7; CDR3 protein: CASSLGGGAVEQYF; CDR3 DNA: TGTGCCAGCAGCTTAGGCGGGGGGGCGGTCGAGCAGTACTTC
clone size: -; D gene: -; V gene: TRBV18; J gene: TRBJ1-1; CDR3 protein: CASSPQGLLGTEAFF; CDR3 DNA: TGTGCCAGCTCACCCCAGGGTTTGTTAGGCACTGAAGCTTTCTTT
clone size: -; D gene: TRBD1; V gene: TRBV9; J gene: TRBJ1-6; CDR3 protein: CASSVGGRGPSNSPLHF; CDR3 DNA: TGTGCCAGCAGCGTAGGGGGCAGGGGGCCATCTAATTCACCCCTCCACTTT
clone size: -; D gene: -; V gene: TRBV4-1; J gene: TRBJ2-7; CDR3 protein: CASSQESLQDSFATYEQYF; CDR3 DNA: TGCGCCAGCAGCCAAGAGTCCCTCCAAGACAGTTTTGCTACCTACGAGCAGTACTTC